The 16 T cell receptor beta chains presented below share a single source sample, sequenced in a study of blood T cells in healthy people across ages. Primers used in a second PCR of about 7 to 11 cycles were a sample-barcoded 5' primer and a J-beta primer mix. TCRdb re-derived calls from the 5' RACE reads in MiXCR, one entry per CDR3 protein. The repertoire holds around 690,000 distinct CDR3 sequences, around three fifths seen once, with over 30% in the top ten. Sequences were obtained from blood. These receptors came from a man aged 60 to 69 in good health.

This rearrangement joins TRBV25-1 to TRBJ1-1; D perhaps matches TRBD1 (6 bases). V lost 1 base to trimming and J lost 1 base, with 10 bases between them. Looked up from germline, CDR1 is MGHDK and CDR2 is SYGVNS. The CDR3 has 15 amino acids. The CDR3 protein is CASSESGRGNTEAFF. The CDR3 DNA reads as TGTGCCAGCAGTGAATCAGGCAGGGGGAACACTGAAGCTTTCTTT. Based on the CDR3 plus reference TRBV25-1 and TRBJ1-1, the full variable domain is EADIYQTPRYLVIGTGKKITLECSQTMGHDKMYWYQQDPGMELHLIHYSYGVNSTEKGDLSSESTVSRIRTEHFPLTLESARPSHTSQYLCASSESGRGNTEAFFGQGTRLTVV.

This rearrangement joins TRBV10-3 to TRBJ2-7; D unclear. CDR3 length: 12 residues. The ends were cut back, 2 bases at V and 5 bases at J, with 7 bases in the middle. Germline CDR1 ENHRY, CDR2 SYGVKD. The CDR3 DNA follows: TGTGCCATCAGTGAGGCAATAGACGAGCAGTACTTC. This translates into CAISEAIDEQYF.

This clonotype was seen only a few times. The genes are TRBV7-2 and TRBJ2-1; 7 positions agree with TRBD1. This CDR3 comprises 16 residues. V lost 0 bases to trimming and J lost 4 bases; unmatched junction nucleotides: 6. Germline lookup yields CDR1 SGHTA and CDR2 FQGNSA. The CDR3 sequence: CASSLAGTASYNEQFF. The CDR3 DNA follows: TGTGCCAGCAGCTTAGCCGGGACAGCCTCTTACAATGAGCAGTTCTTC.

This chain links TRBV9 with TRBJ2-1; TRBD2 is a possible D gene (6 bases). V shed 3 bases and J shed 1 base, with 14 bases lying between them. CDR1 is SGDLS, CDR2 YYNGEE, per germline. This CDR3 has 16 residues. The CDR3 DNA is TGTGCCAGCAGCGCCGTGGAGGGGAGATCCTACAATGAGCAGTTCTTC. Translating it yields CASSAVEGRSYNEQFF.

CDR3 residues: CASSPSGVTDTQYF. The CDR3 DNA reads as TGTGCCAGCTCACCATCGGGGGTCACAGATACGCAGTATTTT. The V and J genes are TRBV18 and TRBJ2-3; weak D call: TRBD2 (6 bases). The V gene's germline CDR1 is KGHSH and CDR2 LQKENI. Trimming removed 2 bases at V and 2 bases at J, with 8 bases between. CDR3 size: 14 residues.

The CDR3 region has the DNA TGTGCCAGCAGTTTAGAACCAGGGTTCCCGGACTATGGCTACACCTTC. Amino acids: CASSLEPGFPDYGYTF. J is TRBJ1-2 and V is TRBV5-5; D is possibly TRBD1 (5 bases). Trimming pared 5 bases from V and 3 bases from J, leaving 20 bases between. CDR3 length equals 16 residues. CDR1 is SGHKS and CDR2 is YYEKEE in the germline V gene (reference sequence).

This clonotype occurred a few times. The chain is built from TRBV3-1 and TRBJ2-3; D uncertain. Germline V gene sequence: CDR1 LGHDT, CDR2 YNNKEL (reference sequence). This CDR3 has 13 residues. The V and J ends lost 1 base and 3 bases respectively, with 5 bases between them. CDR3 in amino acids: CASSQVGTDTQYF. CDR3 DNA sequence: TGTGCCAGCAGCCAAGTCGGAACAGATACGCAGTATTTT.

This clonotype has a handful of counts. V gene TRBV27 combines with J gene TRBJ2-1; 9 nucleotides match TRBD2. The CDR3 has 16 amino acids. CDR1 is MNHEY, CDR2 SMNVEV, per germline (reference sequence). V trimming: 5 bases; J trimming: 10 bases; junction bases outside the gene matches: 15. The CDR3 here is CASSPIRGSGGLEQFF. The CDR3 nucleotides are TGTGCCAGCAGTCCAATTCGGGGTAGCGGGGGACTGGAGCAGTTCTTC.

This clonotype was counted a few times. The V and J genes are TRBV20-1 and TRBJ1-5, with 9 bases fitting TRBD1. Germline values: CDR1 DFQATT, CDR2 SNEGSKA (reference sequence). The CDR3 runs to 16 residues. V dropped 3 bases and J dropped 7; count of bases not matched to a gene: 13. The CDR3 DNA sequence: TGCAGTGCTAGTCCCGGGACAGGGTTGAAGAGGCAGCCCCAGCATTTT. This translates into CSASPGTGLKRQPQHF.

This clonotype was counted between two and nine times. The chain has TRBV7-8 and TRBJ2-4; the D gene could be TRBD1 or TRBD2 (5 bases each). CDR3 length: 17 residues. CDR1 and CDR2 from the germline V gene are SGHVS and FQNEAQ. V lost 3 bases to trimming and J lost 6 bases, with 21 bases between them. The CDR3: CASSFPRDGQDGNIQYF. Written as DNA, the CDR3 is TGTGCCAGCAGCTTCCCACGGGACGGTCAAGACGGAAACATTCAGTACTTC.

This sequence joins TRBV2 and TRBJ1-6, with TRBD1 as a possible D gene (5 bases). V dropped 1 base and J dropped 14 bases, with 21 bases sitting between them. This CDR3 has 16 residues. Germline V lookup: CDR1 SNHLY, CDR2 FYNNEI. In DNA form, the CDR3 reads TGTGCCAGCAGTGAAGATCGGGGACGATCGTCGGGGACCCTCCACTTT. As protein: CASSEDRGRSSGTLHF.

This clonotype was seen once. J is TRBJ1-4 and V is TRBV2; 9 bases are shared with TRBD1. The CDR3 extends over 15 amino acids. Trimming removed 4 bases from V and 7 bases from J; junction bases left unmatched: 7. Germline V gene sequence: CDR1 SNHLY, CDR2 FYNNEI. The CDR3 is CASSARQGGSEKLFF. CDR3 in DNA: TGTGCCAGCAGTGCCCGACAGGGGGGGAGTGAAAAACTGTTTTTT.

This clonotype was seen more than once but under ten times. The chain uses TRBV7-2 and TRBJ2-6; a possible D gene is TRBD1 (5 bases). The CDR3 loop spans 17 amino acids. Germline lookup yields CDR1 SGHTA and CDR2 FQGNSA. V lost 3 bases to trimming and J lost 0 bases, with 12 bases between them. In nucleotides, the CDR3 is TGTGCCAGCAGCTTGTCGGCAGGGAACTCTGGGGCCAACGTCCTGACTTTC. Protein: CASSLSAGNSGANVLTF.

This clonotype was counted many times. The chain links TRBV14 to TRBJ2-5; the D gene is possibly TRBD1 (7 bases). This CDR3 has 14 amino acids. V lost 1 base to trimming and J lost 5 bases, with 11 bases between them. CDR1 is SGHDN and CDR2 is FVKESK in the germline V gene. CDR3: CASSQASGGETQYF. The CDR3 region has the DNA TGTGCCAGCAGCCAAGCATCAGGGGGGGAGACCCAGTACTTC.

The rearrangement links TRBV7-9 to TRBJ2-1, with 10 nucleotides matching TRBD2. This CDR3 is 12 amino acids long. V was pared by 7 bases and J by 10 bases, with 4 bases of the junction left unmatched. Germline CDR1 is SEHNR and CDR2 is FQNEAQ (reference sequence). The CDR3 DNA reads TGTGCCAGCACCCAGGGACTAGCGGAGCAGTTCTTC. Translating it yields CASTQGLAEQFF.

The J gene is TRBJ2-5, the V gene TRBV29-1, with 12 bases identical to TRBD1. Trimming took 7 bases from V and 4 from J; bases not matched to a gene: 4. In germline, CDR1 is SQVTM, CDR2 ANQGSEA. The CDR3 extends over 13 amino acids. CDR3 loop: CSAGTGGLETQYF. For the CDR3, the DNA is TGCAGCGCCGGGACAGGGGGCTTAGAGACCCAGTACTTC.